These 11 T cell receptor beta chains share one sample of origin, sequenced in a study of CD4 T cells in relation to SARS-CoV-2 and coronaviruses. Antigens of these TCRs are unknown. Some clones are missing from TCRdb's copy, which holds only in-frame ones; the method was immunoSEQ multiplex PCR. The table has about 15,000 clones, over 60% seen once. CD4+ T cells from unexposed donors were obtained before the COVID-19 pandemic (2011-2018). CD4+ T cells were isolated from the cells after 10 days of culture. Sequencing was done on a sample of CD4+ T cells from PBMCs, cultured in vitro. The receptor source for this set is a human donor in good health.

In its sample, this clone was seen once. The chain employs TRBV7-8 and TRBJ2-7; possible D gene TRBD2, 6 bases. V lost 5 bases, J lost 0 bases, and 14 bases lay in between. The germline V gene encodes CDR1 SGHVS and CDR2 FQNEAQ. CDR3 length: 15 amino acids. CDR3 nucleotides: TGTGCCAGCAGCCAAGGGACTCCCAACTCCTACGAGCAGTACTTC. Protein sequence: CASSQGTPNSYEQYF.

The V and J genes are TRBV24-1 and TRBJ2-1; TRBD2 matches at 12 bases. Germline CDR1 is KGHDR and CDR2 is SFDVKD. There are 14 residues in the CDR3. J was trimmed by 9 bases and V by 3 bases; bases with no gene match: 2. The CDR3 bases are TGTGCCACCAGTGATCCGACTAGCGGGGGTGAGCAGTTCTTC. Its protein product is CATSDPTSGGEQFF.

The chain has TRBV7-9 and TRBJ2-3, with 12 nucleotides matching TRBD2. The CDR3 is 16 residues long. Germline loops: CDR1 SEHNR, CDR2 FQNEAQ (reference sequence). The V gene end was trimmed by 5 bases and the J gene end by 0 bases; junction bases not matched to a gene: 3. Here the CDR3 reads CASSLGLAGSTDTQYF. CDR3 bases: TGTGCCAGCAGCCTCGGACTAGCGGGGAGCACAGATACGCAGTATTTT.

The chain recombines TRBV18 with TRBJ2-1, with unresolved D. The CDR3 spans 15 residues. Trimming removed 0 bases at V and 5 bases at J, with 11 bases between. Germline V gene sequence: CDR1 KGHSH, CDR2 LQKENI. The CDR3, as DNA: TGTGCCAGCTCACCACCTTCTCGGCAAGACAATGAGCAGTTCTTC. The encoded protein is CASSPPSRQDNEQFF.

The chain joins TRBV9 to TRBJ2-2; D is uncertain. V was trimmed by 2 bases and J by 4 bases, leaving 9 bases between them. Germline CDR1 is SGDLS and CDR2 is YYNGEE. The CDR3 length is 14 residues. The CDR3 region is CASSVGRSTGELFF. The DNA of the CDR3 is TGTGCCAGCAGCGTGGGCAGAAGCACCGGGGAGCTGTTTTTT. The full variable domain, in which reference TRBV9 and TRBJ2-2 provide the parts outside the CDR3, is DSGVTQTPKHLITATGQRVTLRCSPRSGDLSVYWYQQSLDQGLQFLIQYYNGEERAKGNILERFSAQQFPDLHSELNLSSLELGDSALYFCASSVGRSTGELFFGEGSRLTVL.

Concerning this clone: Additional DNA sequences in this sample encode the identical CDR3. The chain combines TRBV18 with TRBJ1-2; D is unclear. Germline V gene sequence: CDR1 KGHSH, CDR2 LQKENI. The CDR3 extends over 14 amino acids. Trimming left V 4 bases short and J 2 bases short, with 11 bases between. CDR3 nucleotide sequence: TGTGCCAGCTCACTACCACTGGAGAACTATGGCTACACCTTC. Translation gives CASSLPLENYGYTF.

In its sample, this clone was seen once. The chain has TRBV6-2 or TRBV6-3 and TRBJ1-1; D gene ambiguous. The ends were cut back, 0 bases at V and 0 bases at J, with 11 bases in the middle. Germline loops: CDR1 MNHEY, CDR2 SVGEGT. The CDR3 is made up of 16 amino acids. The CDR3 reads CASSYSSPRMNTEAFF. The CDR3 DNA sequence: TGTGCCAGCAGTTACTCGAGCCCACGCATGAACACTGAAGCTTTCTTT.

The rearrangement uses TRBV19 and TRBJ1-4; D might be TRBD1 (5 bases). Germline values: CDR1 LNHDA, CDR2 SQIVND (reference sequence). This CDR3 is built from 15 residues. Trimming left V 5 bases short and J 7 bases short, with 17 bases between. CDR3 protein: CASSAGPFSGEKLFF. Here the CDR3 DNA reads TGTGCCAGTAGTGCAGGGCCGTTCTCCGGTGAAAAACTGTTTTTT.

In DNA, the CDR3 is TGTGCCAGTAGTATTCGGACTAGCGGGGCGGAGCAGTTCTTC. Its translation is CASSIRTSGAEQFF. The rearrangement links TRBV19 to TRBJ2-1, with TRBD2 matching over 12 bases. V was clipped by 3 bases and J by 10 bases; unmatched bases: 4. The CDR3 runs to 14 residues. Germline CDR1 reads LNHDA; CDR2 reads SQIVND (reference sequence).

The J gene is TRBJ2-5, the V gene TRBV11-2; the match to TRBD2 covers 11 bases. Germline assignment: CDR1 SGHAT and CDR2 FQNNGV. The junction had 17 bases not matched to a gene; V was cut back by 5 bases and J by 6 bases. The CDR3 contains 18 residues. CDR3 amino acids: CASSPSRRLAGSLKTQYF. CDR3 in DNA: TGTGCCAGCAGCCCGTCGAGAAGACTAGCGGGAAGTCTAAAGACCCAGTACTTC.

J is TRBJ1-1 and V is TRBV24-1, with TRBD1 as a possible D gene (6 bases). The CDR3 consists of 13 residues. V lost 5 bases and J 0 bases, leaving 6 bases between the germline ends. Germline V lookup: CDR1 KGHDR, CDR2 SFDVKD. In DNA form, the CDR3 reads TGTGCCACCAGTGCAGGGGTGAACACTGAAGCTTTCTTT. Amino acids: CATSAGVNTEAFF.